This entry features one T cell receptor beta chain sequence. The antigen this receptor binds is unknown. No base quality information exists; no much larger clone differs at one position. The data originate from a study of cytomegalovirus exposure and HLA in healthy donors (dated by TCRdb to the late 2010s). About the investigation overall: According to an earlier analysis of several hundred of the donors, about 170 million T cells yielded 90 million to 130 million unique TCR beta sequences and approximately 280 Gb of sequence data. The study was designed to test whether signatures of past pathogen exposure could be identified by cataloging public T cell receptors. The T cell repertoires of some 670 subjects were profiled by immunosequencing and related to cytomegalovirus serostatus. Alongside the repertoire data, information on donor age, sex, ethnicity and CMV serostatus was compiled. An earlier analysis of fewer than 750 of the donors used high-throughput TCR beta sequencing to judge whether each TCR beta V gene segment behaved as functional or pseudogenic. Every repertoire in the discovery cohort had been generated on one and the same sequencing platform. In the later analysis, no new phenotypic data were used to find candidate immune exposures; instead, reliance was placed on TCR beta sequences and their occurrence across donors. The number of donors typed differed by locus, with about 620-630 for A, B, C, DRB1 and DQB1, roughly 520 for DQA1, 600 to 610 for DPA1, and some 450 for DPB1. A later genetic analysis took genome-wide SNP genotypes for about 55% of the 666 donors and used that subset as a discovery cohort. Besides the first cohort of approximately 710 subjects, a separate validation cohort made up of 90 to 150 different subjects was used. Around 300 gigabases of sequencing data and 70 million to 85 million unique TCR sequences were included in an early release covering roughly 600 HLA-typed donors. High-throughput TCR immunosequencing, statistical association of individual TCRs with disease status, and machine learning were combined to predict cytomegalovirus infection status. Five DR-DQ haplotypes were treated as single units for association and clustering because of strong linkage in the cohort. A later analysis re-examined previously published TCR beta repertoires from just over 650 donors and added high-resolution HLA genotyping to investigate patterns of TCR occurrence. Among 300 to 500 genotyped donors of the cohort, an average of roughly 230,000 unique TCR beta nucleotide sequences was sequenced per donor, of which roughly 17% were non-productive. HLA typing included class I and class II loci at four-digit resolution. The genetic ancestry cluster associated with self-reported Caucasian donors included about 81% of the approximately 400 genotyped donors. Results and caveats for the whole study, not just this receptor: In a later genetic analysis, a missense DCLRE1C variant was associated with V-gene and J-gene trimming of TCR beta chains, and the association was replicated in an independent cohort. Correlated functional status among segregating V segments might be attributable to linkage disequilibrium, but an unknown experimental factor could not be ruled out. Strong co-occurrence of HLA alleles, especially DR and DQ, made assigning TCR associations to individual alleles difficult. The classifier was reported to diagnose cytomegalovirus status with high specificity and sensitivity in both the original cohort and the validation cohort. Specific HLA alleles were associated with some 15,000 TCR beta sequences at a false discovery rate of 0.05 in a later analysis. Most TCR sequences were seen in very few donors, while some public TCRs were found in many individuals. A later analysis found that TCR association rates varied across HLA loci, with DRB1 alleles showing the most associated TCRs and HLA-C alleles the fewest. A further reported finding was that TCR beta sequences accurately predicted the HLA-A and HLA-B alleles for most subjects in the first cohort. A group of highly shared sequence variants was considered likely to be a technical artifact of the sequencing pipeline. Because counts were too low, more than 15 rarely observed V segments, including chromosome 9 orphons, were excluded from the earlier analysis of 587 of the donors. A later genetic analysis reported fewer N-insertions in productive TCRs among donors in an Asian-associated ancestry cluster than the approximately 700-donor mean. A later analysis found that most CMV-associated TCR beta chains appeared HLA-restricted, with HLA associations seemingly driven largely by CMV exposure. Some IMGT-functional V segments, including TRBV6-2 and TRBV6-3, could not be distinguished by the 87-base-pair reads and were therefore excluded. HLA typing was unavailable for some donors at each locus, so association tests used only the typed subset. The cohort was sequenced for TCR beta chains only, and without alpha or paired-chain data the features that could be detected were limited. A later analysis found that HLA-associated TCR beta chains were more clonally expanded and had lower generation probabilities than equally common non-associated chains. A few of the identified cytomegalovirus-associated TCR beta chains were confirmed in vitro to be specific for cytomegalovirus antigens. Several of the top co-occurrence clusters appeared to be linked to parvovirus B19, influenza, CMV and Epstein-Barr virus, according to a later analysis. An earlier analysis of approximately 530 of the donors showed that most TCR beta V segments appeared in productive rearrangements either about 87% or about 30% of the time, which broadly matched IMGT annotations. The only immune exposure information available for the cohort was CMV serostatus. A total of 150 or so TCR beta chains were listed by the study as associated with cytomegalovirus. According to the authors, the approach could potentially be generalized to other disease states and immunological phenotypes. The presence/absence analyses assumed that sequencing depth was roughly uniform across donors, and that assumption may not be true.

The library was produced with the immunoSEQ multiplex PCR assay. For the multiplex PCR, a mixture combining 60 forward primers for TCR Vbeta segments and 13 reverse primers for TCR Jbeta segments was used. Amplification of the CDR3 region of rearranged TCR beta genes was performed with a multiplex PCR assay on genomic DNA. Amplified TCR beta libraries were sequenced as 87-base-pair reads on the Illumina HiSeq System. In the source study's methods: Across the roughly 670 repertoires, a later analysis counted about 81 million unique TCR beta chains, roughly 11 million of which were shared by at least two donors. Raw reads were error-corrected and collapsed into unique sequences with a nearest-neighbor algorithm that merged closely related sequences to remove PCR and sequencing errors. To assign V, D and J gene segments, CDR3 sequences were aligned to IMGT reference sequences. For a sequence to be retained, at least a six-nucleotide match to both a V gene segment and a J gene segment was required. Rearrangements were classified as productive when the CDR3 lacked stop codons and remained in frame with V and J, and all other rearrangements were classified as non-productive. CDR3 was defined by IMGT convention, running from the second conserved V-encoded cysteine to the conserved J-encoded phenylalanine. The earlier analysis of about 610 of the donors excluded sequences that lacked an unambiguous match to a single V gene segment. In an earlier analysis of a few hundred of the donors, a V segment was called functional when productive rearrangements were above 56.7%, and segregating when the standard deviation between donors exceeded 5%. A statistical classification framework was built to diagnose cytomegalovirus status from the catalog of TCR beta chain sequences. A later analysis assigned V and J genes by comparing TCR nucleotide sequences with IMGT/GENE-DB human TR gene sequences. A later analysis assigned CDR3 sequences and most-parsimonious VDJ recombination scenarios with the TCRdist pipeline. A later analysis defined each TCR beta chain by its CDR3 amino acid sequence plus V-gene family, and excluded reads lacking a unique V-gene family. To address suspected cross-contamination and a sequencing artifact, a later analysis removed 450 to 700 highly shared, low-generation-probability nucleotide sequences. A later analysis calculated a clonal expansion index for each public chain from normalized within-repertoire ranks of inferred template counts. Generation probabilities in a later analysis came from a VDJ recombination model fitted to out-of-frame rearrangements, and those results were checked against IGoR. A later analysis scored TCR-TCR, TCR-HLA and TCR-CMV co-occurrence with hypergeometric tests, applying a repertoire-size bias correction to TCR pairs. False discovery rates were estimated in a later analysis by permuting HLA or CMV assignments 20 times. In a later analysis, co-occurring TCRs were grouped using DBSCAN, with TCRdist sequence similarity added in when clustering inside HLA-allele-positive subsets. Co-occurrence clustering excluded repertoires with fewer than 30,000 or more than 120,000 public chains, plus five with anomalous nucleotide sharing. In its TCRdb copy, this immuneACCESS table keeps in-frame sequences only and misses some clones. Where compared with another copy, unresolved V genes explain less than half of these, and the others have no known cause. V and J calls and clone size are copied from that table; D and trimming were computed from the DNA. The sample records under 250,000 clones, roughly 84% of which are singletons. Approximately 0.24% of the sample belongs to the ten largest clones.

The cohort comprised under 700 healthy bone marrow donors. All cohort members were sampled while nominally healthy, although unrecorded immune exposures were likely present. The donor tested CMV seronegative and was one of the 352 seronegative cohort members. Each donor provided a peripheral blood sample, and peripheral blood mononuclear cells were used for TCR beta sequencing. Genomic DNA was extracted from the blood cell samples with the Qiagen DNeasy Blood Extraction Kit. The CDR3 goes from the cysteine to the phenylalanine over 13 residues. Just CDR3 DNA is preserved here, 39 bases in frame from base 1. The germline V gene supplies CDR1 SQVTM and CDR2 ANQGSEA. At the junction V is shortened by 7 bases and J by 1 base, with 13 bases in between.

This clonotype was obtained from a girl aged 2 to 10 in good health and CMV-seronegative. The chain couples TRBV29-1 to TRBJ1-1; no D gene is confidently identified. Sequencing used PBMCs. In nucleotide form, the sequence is TGCAGCGCTAGCCAGTGGGGGAACACTGAAGCTTTCTTT. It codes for CSASQWGNTEAFF.